The 16 T cell receptor beta chains given below trace back to one sample, sequenced in a study of control samples from healthy donors and cancer patients. This table comes from immunoSEQ multiplex PCR, and its TCRdb copy is limited to in-frame clones, with some not included. The sample lists fewer than 60,000 clones; approximately 95% were seen once. The sample comprised blood. The origin of the receptors is a man aged 25 to 45 in good health.

The V call is TRBV9, the J call TRBJ2-1; 7 bases are a match to TRBD1. The germline V gene encodes CDR1 SGDLS and CDR2 YYNGEE. J gave up 0 bases and V 4 bases, and 4 bases lay outside the gene matches. The CDR3 covers 15 residues. CDR3 coding DNA: TGTGCCAGCAGCCAGACAGGGAGCTCCTACAATGAGCAGTTCTTC. Its translation is CASSQTGSSYNEQFF.

In nucleotides, the CDR3 is TGTGCCACAACTATTACACGGACAGGGGGCACTGAAGCTTTCTTT. Its translation is CATTITRTGGTEAFF. This chain uses TRBV6-5 with TRBJ1-1, with 10 bases that match TRBD1. The CDR3 sequence is 15 residues long. The germline gives CDR1 MNHEY, CDR2 SVGAGI. The V segment lost 10 bases and the J segment 4 bases; nucleotides outside the gene matches: 12.

The chain combines TRBV18 with TRBJ1-1; 10 bases are a match to TRBD1. The CDR3 runs to 17 residues. The V segment lost 4 bases and the J segment 1 base; nucleotides outside the gene matches: 9. Germline CDR1 KGHSH, CDR2 LQKENI. CDR3 protein: CASSLRTGGWGNTEAFF. The CDR3 region has the DNA TGTGCCAGCTCACTCCGGACAGGGGGTTGGGGGAACACTGAAGCTTTCTTT.

The chain carries TRBV2 and TRBJ1-5; no reliable D call. CDR3 length: 12 residues. The V gene lost 6 bases and the J gene lost 3 bases, with 6 bases spanning the gap. From germline, CDR1 is SNHLY and CDR2 FYNNEI. DNA of the CDR3: TGTGCCAGCAGGGCAGTCAATCAGCCCCAGCATTTT. It is translated as CASRAVNQPQHF.

The count of this clone is one. The genes are TRBV10-2 and TRBJ1-2; tentatively, D is TRBD1 (5 bases). V was trimmed by 4 bases and J by 0 bases, leaving 18 bases between them. From germline, CDR1 is WSHSY and CDR2 SAAADI. The CDR3 is made up of 17 amino acids. Here the CDR3 reads CASSVRDGFFPNYGYTF. The CDR3 DNA reads TGCGCCAGCAGTGTGCGGGACGGATTCTTTCCTAACTATGGCTACACCTTC.

The chain uses TRBV27 and TRBJ2-7; D possibly corresponds to TRBD1 (6 bases). The V gene lost 4 bases and the J gene lost 4 bases, with 17 bases spanning the gap. Germline values: CDR1 MNHEY, CDR2 SMNVEV (reference sequence). CDR3 length: 15 residues. CDR3 DNA sequence: TGTGCCAGCAGTTCCGGGGCAGGGGTAATATACGAGCAGTACTTC. Its translation: CASSSGAGVIYEQYF.

V is TRBV13 and J is TRBJ1-2; TRBD1 matches at 10 bases. V lost 4 bases to trimming and J lost 3 bases; unmatched junction nucleotides: 2. The CDR3 sequence is 14 residues long. CDR1 and CDR2 (germline): PRHDT, FYEKMQ (reference sequence). Written as DNA, the CDR3 is TGTGCCAGCAGCTCCGGGACAGGGGACTATGGCTACACCTTC. This codes for CASSSGTGDYGYTF.

The chain has TRBV5-4 and TRBJ2-7; a possible D gene is TRBD1 (5 bases). Germline CDR1 is SGHNT and CDR2 is YYREEE (reference sequence). Trimming cost V 0 bases and J 3 bases, with 13 bases left between them. CDR3 length equals 15 residues. The CDR3 loop reads CASSLEKGVSYEQYF. The CDR3 nucleotides read TGTGCCAGCAGCTTGGAGAAAGGGGTTAGCTACGAGCAGTACTTC.

The chain employs TRBV10-3 and TRBJ2-7, with a tentative D call TRBD2 (5 bases). The V and J ends lost 0 bases and 3 bases respectively, with 18 bases between them. Germline lookup yields CDR1 ENHRY and CDR2 SYGVKD. The CDR3 loop spans 17 amino acids. The CDR3 sequence: CAISESVWTGKDYEQYF. The CDR3 nucleotides read TGTGCCATCAGTGAGTCAGTCTGGACGGGAAAGGACTACGAGCAGTACTTC.

V usage is TRBV6-5 and J usage is TRBJ2-5; 7 bases match TRBD2. The V gene end was trimmed by 4 bases and the J gene end by 3 bases; junction bases not matched to a gene: 2. Germline V lookup: CDR1 MNHEY, CDR2 SVGAGI. The CDR3 sequence is 13 residues long. The CDR3 DNA sequence: TGTGCCAGCAGTTTGCTAGCGGAAGAGACCCAGTACTTC. Translation: CASSLLAEETQYF.

The V and J genes are TRBV4-3 and TRBJ1-2; possibly TRBD1 for D (5 bases). Looked up from germline, CDR1 is LGHNA and CDR2 is YSLEER. The CDR3 runs 15 residues. V gave up 4 bases and J gave up 1 base, with 13 bases separating them. DNA of the CDR3: TGCGCCAGCAGCCTGACCGGGACGGGTAACTATGGCTACACCTTC. Encoded protein: CASSLTGTGNYGYTF.

This chain uses TRBV9 with TRBJ2-1, with TRBD1 matching over 9 bases. CDR3 size: 15 residues. CDR1 is SGDLS and CDR2 is YYNGEE in the germline V gene. Trimming cost V 4 bases and J 5 bases; bases outside gene matches: 7. The chain's CDR3 is CASSPGTGHDNEQFF. The DNA of the CDR3 is TGTGCCAGCAGCCCCGGGACAGGGCATGACAATGAGCAGTTCTTC.

The chain is built from TRBV10-3 and TRBJ2-7; 8 bases match TRBD2. The junction had 3 bases not matched to a gene; V was cut back by 0 bases and J by 5 bases. Germline assignment: CDR1 ENHRY and CDR2 SYGVKD. The CDR3 totals 14 residues. Here the CDR3 DNA reads TGTGCCATCAGTGAGTCAGCGGGAGTACACGAGCAGTACTTC. Protein: CAISESAGVHEQYF.

The chain is built from TRBV9 and TRBJ2-1; 9 nucleotides match TRBD2. Germline loops: CDR1 SGDLS, CDR2 YYNGEE. Trimming removed 10 bases from V and 7 bases from J; junction bases left unmatched: 12. CDR3 length: 14 amino acids. CDR3 residues: CASQAGGPINEQFF. In nucleotides, the CDR3 is TGTGCCTCCCAGGCGGGAGGGCCAATTAATGAGCAGTTCTTC.

V is TRBV7-9 and J is TRBJ2-3, with D hard to call. V was shortened by 3 bases and J by 4 bases, with 5 bases between the two germline ends. The germline CDR1 and CDR2 sequences are SEHNR and FQNEAQ (reference sequence). The CDR3 sequence is 12 residues long. The CDR3 DNA follows: TGTGCCAGCAGCTTTCGTCCAGATACGCAGTATTTT. It translates to CASSFRPDTQYF. Full variable domain (missing parts from reference TRBV7-9 and TRBJ2-3): DTGVSQNPRHKITKRGQNVTFRCDPISEHNRLYWYRQTLGQGPEFLTYFQNEAQLEKSRLLSDRFSAERPKGSFSTLEIQRTEQGDSAMYLCASSFRPDTQYFGPGTRLTVL.

The V gene is TRBV9, the J gene TRBJ2-1; the match to TRBD2 covers 10 bases. The CDR3 length is 15 residues. V was pared by 4 bases and J by 3 bases, with 4 bases of the junction left unmatched. Germline CDR1 is SGDLS and CDR2 is YYNGEE. CDR3 in amino acids: CASSSSGRSYNEQFF. The DNA for the CDR3 is TGTGCCAGCAGCTCTAGCGGGAGAAGCTACAATGAGCAGTTCTTC.